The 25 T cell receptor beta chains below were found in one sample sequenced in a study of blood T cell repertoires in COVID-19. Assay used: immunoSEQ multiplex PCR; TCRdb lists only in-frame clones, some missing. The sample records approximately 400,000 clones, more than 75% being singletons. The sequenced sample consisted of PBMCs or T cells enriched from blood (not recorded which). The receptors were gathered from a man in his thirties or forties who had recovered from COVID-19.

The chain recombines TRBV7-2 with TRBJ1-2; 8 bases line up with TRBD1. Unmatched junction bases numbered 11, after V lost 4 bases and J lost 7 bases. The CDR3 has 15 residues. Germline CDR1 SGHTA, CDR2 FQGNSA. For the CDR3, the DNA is TGTGCCAGCAGCTCAGGACAGGGCTACACCAGTGGCTACACCTTC. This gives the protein CASSSGQGYTSGYTF.

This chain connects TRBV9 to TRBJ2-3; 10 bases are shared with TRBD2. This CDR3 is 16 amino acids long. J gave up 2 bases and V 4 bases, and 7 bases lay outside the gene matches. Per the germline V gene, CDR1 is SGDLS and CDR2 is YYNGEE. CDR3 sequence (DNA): TGTGCCAGCAGCCCTTTAGCGGGGGGACCCACAGATACGCAGTATTTT. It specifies CASSPLAGGPTDTQYF.

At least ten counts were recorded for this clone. The CDR3 here is CASSSTGTGAEQYF. CDR3 bases: TGCGCCAGCAGCTCCACCGGGACAGGGGCCGAGCAGTACTTC. The chain combines TRBV5-1 with TRBJ2-7, with 10 positions matching TRBD1. This CDR3 has 14 residues. V was clipped by 3 bases and J by 6 bases; unmatched bases: 6. Germline-derived CDR1 and CDR2 are SGHRS and YFSETQ.

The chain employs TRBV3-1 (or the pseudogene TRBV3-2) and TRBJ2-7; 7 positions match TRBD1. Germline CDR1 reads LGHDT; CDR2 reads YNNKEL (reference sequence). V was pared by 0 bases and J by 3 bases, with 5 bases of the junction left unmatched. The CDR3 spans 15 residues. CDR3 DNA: TGTGCCAGCAGCCAAGAGGTGGGACAGTTCTACGAGCAGTACTTC. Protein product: CASSQEVGQFYEQYF.

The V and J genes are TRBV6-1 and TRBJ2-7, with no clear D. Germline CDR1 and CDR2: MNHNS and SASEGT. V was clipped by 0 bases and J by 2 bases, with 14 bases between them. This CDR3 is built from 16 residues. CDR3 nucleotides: TGTGCCAGCAGTGAAGCCTGGCCCGTACGCCCCTACGAGCAGTACTTC. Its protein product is CASSEAWPVRPYEQYF.

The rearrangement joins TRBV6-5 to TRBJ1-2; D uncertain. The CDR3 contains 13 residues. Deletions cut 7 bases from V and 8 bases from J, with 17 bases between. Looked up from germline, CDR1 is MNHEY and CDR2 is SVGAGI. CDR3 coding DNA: TGTGCCAGCACCCAATGGACTCCTCTCGGCTACACCTTC. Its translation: CASTQWTPLGYTF.

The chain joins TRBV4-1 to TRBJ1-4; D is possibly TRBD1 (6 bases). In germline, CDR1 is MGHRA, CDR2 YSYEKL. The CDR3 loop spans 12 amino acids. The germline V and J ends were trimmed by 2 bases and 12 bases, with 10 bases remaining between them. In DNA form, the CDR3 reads TGCGCCAGCAGCCAAAGGGGGATGGAACTGTTTTTT. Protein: CASSQRGMELFF.

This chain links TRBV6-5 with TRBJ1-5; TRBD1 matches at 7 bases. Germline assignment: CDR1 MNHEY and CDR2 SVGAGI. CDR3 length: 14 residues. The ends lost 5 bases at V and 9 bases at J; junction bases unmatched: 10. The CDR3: CASSPTGNARPQHF. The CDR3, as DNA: TGTGCCAGCAGTCCGACAGGGAATGCCAGGCCCCAGCATTTT.

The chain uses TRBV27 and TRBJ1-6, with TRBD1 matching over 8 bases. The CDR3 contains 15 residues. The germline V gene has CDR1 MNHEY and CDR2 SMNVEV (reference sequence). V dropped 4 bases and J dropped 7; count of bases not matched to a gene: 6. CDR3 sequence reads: CASSSTQGANSPLHF. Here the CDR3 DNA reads TGTGCCAGCAGTTCCACCCAGGGGGCCAATTCACCCCTCCACTTT.

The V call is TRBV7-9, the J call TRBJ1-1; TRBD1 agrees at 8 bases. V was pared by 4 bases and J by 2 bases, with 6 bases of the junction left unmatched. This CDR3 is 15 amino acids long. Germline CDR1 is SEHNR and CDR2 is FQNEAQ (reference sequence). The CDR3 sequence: CASSYGQGKNTEAFF. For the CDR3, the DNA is TGTGCCAGCAGCTACGGACAGGGAAAAAACACTGAAGCTTTCTTT.

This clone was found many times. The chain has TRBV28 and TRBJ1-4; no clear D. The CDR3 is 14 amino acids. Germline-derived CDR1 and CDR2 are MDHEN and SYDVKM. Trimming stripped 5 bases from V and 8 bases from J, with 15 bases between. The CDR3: CASSLRPVSEKLFF. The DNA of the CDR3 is TGTGCCAGCAGTCTCCGACCGGTTAGCGAAAAACTGTTTTTT.

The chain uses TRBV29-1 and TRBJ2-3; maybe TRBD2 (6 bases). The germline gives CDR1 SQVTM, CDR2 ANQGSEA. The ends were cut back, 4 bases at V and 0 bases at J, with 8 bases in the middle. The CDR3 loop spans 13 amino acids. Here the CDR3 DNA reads TGCAGCGTTGCAGGGAGGAGCACAGATACGCAGTATTTT. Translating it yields CSVAGRSTDTQYF.

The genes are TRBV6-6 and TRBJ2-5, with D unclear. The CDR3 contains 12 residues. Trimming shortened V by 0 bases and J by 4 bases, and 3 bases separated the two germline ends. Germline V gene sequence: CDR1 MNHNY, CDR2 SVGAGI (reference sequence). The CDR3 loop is CASSYSRETQYF. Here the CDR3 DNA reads TGTGCCAGCAGTTACTCGAGAGAGACCCAGTACTTC.

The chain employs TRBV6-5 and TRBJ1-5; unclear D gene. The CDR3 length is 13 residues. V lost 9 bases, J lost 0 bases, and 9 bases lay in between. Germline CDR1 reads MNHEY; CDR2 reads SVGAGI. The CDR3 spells CASRLDSNQPQHF. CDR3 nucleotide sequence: TGTGCCAGTAGGCTAGATAGCAATCAGCCCCAGCATTTT.

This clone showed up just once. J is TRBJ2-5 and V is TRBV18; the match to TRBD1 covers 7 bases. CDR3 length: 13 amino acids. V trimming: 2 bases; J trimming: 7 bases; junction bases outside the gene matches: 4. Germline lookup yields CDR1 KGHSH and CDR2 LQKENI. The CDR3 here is CASSPGTEGTQYF. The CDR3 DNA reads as TGTGCCAGCTCACCAGGGACAGAGGGGACCCAGTACTTC.

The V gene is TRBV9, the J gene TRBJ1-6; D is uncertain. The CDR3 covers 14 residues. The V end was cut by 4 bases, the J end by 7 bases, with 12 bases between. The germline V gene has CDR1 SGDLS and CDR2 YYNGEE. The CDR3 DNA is TGTGCCAGCAGCCCTGTGTCGGGGAATTCACCCCTCCACTTT. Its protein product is CASSPVSGNSPLHF.

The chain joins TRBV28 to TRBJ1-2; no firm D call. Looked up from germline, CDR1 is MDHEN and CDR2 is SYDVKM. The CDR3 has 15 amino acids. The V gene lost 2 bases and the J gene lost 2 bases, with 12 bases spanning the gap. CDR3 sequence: CASSLTSSGNYGYTF. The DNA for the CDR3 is TGTGCCAGCAGTTTAACATCTTCAGGCAACTATGGCTACACCTTC.

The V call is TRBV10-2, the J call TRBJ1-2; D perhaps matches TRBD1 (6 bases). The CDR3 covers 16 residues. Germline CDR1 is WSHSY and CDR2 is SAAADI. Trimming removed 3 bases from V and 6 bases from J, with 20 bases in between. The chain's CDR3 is CASSENSGQRGDGYTF. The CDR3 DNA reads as TGCGCCAGCAGTGAAAATAGTGGACAGCGAGGTGATGGCTACACCTTC.

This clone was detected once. The CDR3 spells CASSQGGTAGNTIYF. Written as DNA, the CDR3 is TGCGCCAGCAGCCAAGGGGGGACAGCTGGAAACACCATATATTTT. V and J are TRBV4-1 and TRBJ1-3; TRBD1 aligns across 7 bases. CDR1 and CDR2 (germline): MGHRA, YSYEKL. The length of the CDR3 is 15 residues. The V gene end was trimmed by 1 base and the J gene end by 2 bases; junction bases not matched to a gene: 2.

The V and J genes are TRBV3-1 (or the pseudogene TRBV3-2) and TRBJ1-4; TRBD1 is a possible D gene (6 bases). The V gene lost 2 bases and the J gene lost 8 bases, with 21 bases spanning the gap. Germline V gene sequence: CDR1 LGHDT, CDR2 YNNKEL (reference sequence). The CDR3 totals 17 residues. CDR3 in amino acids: CASSQPRTAFNTEKLFF. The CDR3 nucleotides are TGTGCCAGCAGCCAACCCCGGACAGCCTTTAATACAGAAAAACTGTTTTTT.

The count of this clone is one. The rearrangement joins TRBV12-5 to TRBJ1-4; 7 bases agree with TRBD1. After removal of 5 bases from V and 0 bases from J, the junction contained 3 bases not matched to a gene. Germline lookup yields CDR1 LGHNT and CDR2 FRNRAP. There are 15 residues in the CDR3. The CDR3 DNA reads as TGTGCTAGTGGTCCCGGACAGGCAACTAATGAAAAACTGTTTTTT. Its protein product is CASGPGQATNEKLFF.

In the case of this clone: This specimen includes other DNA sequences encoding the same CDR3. The DNA for the CDR3 is TGTGCCTGGAGTGAGGGGCTGGGCACCGGGGAGCTGTTTTTT. It encodes CAWSEGLGTGELFF. This chain uses TRBV30 with TRBJ2-2, with D perhaps TRBD1 (5 bases). The CDR3 length is 14 residues. Germline V CDR1 and CDR2: GTSNPN, SVGIG (reference sequence). V lost 1 base and J lost 4, with 10 bases in between.

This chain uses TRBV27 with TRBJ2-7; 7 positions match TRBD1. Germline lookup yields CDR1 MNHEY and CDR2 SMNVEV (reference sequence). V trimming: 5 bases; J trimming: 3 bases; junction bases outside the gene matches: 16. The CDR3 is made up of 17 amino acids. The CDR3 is CASSPIPRQGLGYEQYF. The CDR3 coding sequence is TGTGCCAGCAGTCCGATCCCCCGACAGGGCTTAGGCTACGAGCAGTACTTC.

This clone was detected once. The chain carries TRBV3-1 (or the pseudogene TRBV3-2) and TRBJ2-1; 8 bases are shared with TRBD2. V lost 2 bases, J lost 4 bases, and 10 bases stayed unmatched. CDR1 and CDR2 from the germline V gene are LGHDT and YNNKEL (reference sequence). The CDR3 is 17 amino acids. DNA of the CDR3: TGTGCCAGCAGCCAAACCGGGACTAGAGGTTGGTACAATGAGCAGTTCTTC. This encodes CASSQTGTRGWYNEQFF.

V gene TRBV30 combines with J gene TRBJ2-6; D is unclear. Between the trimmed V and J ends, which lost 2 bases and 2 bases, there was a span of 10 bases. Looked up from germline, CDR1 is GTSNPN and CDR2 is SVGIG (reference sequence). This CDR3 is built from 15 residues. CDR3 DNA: TGTGCCTGGAGTCCGCACAGTACTGGGGCCAACGTCCTGACTTTC. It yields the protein CAWSPHSTGANVLTF.